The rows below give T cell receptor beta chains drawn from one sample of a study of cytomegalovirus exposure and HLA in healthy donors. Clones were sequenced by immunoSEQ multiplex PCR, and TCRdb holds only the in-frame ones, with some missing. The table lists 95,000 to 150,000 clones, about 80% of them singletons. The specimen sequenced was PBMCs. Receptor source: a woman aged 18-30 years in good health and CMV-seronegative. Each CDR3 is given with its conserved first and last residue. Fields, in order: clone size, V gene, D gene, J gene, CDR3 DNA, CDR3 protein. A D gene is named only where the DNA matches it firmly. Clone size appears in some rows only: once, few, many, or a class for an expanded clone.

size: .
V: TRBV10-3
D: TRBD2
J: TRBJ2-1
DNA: TGTGCCATCATGGCCAGCGGGAGTCCAAATGAGCAGTTCTTC
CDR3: CAIMASGSPNEQFF

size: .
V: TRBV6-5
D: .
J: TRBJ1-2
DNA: TGTGCCAGCAGTTTTTCTGCTAACTATGGCTACACCTTC
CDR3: CASSFSANYGYTF

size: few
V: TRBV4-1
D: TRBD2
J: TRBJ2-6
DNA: TGCGCCAGCAGCCAAGAAGGGCTAGCGGGAGCCGGGGCCAACGGCCTGACTTTC
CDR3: CASSQEGLAGAGANGLTF

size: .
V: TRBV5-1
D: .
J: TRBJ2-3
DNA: TGCGCCAGCAGCTTGGAATCCGCCTACACAGATACGCAGTATTTT
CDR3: CASSLESAYTDTQYF

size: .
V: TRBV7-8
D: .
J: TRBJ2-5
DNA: TGTGCCAGCAGCTCTCAGGGGGGAGAAGAGACCCAGTACTTC
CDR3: CASSSQGGEETQYF

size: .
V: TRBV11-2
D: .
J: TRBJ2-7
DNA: TGTGCCAGCAGCTTAGATTCTAGAGCGGGCTACGAGCAGTACTTC
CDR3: CASSLDSRAGYEQYF

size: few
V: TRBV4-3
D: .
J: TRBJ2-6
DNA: TGCGCCAGCAGCCCCCGGGAGCTTGATTGGTCTGGGGCCAACGTCCTGACTTTC
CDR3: CASSPRELDWSGANVLTF

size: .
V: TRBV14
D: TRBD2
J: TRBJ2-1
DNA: TGTGCCAGCAGCCCCAGCGGGGACTACAATGAGCAGTTCTTC
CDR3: CASSPSGDYNEQFF

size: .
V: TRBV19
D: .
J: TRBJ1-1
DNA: TGTGCCAGTAGTATCCCCTCGGGTGAAGCTTTCTTT
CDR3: CASSIPSGEAFF

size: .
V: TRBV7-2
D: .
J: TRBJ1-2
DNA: TGTGCCAGCAGCTTAGAGGCAGGGTTGGACTATGGCTACACCTTC
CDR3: CASSLEAGLDYGYTF

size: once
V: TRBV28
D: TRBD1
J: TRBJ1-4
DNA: TGTGCCAGCAGTGCACAGGGGCCCACTAATGAAAAACTGTTTTTT
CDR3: CASSAQGPTNEKLFF

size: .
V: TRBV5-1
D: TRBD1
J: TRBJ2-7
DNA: TGCGCCAGCAGCAGGACGGGACAGGACTCCTACGAGCAGTACTTC
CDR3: CASSRTGQDSYEQYF

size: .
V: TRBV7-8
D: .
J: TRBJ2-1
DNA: TGTGCCAGCAGCCCGGGTCCCCTAGGCGTATGGAATGAGCAGTTCTTC
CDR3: CASSPGPLGVWNEQFF

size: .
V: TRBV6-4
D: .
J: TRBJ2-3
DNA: TGTGCCAGCAGTAGGACAGCTAGCACAGATACGCAGTATTTT
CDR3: CASSRTASTDTQYF

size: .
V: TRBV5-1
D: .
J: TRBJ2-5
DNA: TGCGCCAGCAGCTTGGAAACAGCCCAAGAGACCCAGTACTTC
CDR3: CASSLETAQETQYF

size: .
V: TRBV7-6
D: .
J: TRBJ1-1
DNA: TGTGCCAGCAGCCCAAGGGAGAACAGTGGGACTGAAGCTTTCTTT
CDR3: CASSPRENSGTEAFF

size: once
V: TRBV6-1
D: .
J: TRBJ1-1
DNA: TGTGCCAGCAGTGAAGGAGGTGGAGGCAGCGCTTTCTTT
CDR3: CASSEGGGGSAFF

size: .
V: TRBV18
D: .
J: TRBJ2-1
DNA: TGTGCCAGCTCACCATGGGGACTTCCTCCGAATGAGCAGTTCTTC
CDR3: CASSPWGLPPNEQFF

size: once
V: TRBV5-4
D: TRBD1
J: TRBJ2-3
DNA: TGTGCCAGCAGCTGGCCCGGGACAGGGGAAGATACGCAGTATTTT
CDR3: CASSWPGTGEDTQYF

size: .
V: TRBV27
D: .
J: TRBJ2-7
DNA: TGTGCCAGCAGTTCCCTAGGGTTGGCAGGGGGAGGATACGAGCAGTACTTC
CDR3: CASSSLGLAGGGYEQYF

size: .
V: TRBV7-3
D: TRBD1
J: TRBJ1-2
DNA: TGTGCCAGCAGACCCGGACAGGGGGCAGCTAGTGGCTACACCTTC
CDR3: CASRPGQGAASGYTF

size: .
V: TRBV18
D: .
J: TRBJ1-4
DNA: TGTGCCAGCTCACCTCGGGTCAAGATCAAAAAAAATGCAACTAATGAAAAACTGTTTTTT
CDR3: CASSPRVKIKKNATNEKLFF

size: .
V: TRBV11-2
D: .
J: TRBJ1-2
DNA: TGTGCCAGCAGCTCCCTCAGACATGCGGGCTACACCTTC
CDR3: CASSSLRHAGYTF

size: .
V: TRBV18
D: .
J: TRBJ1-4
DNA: TGTGCCAGCTCACCGGTCGGGGAAGGTGAAAAACTGTTTTTT
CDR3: CASSPVGEGEKLFF

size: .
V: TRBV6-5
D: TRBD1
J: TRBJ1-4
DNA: TGTGCCAGCAGTTATAAACAGGGGAAAAAACTGTTTTTT
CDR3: CASSYKQGKKLFF

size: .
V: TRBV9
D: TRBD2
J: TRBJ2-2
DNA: TGTGCCAGCAGCGCCCTACTAGCGGGAGAGCGGACCGGGGAGCTGTTTTTT
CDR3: CASSALLAGERTGELFF

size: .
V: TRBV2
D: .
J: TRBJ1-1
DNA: TGTGCCAGCCGGAGGGAGGGAGTATCCACTGAAGCTTTCTTT
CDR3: CASRREGVSTEAFF

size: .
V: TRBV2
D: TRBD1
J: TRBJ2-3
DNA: TGTGCCAGCAGCTTAACAGGGGGTGGACACACAGATACGCAGTATTTT
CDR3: CASSLTGGGHTDTQYF

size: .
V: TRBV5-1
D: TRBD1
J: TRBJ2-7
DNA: TGCGCCAGCAGCATGAGACAGGGCGGTATCTACGAGCAGTACTTC
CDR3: CASSMRQGGIYEQYF

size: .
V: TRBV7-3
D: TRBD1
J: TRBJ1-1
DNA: TGTGCCAGCAGCTTGGACAGGAGCACTGAAGCTTTCTTT
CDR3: CASSLDRSTEAFF

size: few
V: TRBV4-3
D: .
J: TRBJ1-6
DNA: TGCGCCAGCAGCCAAGAGAGGTTCTCCTATAATTCACCCCTCCACTTT
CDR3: CASSQERFSYNSPLHF

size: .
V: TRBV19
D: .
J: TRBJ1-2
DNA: TGTGCCAGTAGTCCACAGGGTTTAGGAAGGTCTCGCGGCTACACCTTC
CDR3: CASSPQGLGRSRGYTF

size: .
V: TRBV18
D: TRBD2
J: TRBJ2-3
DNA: TGTGCCAGCTCACCCCCGGGACTAGCGGGAGGGACCACAGATACGCAGTATTTT
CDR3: CASSPPGLAGGTTDTQYF

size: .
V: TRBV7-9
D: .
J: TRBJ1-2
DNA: TGTGCCAGCAGCCTCCAACAAGGCTACACCTTC
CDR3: CASSLQQGYTF

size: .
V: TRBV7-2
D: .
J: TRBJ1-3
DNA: TGTGCCAGCAGCTGGATACAGGGTGCGGGAAACACCATATATTTT
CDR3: CASSWIQGAGNTIYF

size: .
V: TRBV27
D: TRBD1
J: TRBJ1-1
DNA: TGTGCCAGCAGTTCCCCGGGACAGGGGAGAACTGAAGCTTTCTTT
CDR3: CASSSPGQGRTEAFF

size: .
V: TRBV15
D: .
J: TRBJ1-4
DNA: TGTGCCACCAGCAGAGTTAGCTCAACTAATGAAAAACTGTTTTTT
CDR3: CATSRVSSTNEKLFF

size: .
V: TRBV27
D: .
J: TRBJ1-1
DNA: TGTGCCAGCAGCCGGGGGGACACCACTGAAGCTTTCTTT
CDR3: CASSRGDTTEAFF

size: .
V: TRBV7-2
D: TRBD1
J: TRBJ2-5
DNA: TGTGCCAGCAGCTTCGAAAAGATCCGGGACAGAGCTGAGACCCAGTACTTC
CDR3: CASSFEKIRDRAETQYF

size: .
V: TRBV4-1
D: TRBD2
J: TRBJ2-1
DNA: TGCGCCAGCAGCCAGCGAGCGGGAGGGGGCTACAATGAGCAGTTCTTC
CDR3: CASSQRAGGGYNEQFF

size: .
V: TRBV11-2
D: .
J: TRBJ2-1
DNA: TGTGCCAGCAGCCCCCTCAGGTACAATGAGCAGTTCTTC
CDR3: CASSPLRYNEQFF

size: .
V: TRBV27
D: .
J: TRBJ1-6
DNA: TGTGCCAGCAGTTTACAGGGCACCAATTCACCCCTCCACTTT
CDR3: CASSLQGTNSPLHF